The clone carrying this T cell receptor beta chain was seen a handful of times. No antigen is known for it. These data originate in a study of T cells in Graves' hyperthyroidism and ophthalmopathy. Study results and caveats: Blood also carried most thyroid clonotypes expanded above 0.001. Stable hyperthyroidism was separated from ophthalmopathy by a model based on 13 V-J features.

The V gene's germline CDR1 is DFQATT and CDR2 SNEGSKA (reference sequence). This CDR3 contains 16 residues. V gave up 5 bases and J gave up 2 bases; unmatched junction bases: 12. Regions amplified from RNA transcripts were the TCR beta CDR3 regions. The HTBI primer set served for first-round RT-PCR of the TCR CDR3. TCRdb recomputed calls from the multiplex PCR reads with MiXCR, one row per CDR3 protein. The sample consists of 610,000 or so distinct CDR3 sequences, roughly 46% of them appearing once. The hyperthyroidism patients had all been newly diagnosed, and their disease duration was under 2 months. Their ages ranged from 18 to 65 years.

The rearrangement uses TRBV20-1 and TRBJ2-3; 8 bases are a match to TRBD1. Sequenced sample: peripheral blood or thyroid tissue (not recorded which). This clonotype was sampled from a woman aged 18-30 years with Graves' hyperthyroidism. The CDR3: CSAANQGARSTDTQYF. The CDR3 nucleotides are TGCAGTGCTGCGAACCAGGGGGCAAGGTCCACAGATACGCAGTATTTT.